This entry lists 29 T cell receptor beta chains sequenced from one sample in a study of blood T cell repertoires in COVID-19. Sequencing was performed with immunoSEQ multiplex PCR; in TCRdb, only in-frame clones are kept and a portion is missing. The table shows approximately 160,000 clones, with roughly 88% occurring only once. The sample was peripheral blood. The receptors originated from a woman older than 75 with active or convalescent COVID-19.

The rearrangement links TRBV14 to TRBJ2-5, with 8 bases lining up with TRBD2. The V segment lost 3 bases and the J segment 3 bases; nucleotides outside the gene matches: 6. Germline V gives CDR1 SGHDN, CDR2 FVKESK. CDR3 length: 15 amino acids. The CDR3 bases are TGTGCCAGCAGCCATTGGTCGGGGGGGGAAGAGACCCAGTACTTC. Residues: CASSHWSGGEETQYF.

The chain uses TRBV7-8 and TRBJ2-1, with a tentative D call TRBD2 (5 bases). The V and J ends lost 4 bases and 5 bases respectively, with 21 bases between them. CDR3 length equals 17 residues. Germline lookup yields CDR1 SGHVS and CDR2 FQNEAQ. CDR3 region: CASSWSEVLTTNNEQFF. CDR3 in DNA: TGTGCCAGCAGCTGGTCGGAGGTGCTAACTACTAACAATGAGCAGTTCTTC.

The V call is TRBV11-3, the J call TRBJ2-2; maybe TRBD1 (6 bases). V lost 5 bases to trimming and J lost 1 base, with 14 bases between them. CDR1 and CDR2 from the germline V gene are SGHNT and YENEEA. CDR3 length: 16 amino acids. CDR3 sequence reads: CASSQGGGGNTGELFF. As DNA, the CDR3 is TGTGCCAGCAGCCAAGGGGGTGGCGGGAACACCGGGGAGCTGTTTTTT.

This clone was seen just once. The V gene is TRBV4-1, the J gene TRBJ2-5; possibly TRBD1 for D (7 bases). CDR1 and CDR2 from the germline V gene are MGHRA and YSYEKL. The CDR3 spans 15 residues. The V and J ends lost 5 bases and 5 bases respectively, with 18 bases between them. This CDR3 reads CASSSGGGPLETQYF. DNA of the CDR3: TGCGCCAGCAGCTCCGGAGGGGGCCCCCTGGAGACCCAGTACTTC.

This clone was seen more than once but under ten times. The chain has TRBV7-6 and TRBJ2-2; 9 nucleotides align to TRBD2. Germline lookup yields CDR1 SGHVS and CDR2 FNYEAQ. With V trimmed by 5 bases and J by 0 bases, 7 bases remained unmatched. The CDR3 is made up of 17 amino acids. CDR3 sequence reads: CASSLDAGGANTGELFF. The CDR3, as DNA: TGTGCCAGCAGCCTGGACGCGGGGGGGGCGAACACCGGGGAGCTGTTTTTT. The full variable domain, its missing parts supplied by reference TRBV7-6 and TRBJ2-2, is GAGVSQSPRYKVTKRGQDVALRCDPISGHVSLYWYRQALGQGPEFLTYFNYEAQQDKSGLPNDRFSAERPEGSISTLTIQRTEQRDSAMYRCASSLDAGGANTGELFFGEGSRLTVL.

The chain employs TRBV30 and TRBJ2-1, with 7 positions matching TRBD2. The CDR3 is 16 amino acids. V was clipped by 8 bases and J by 7 bases; unmatched bases: 20. Germline V lookup: CDR1 GTSNPN, CDR2 SVGIG (reference sequence). The CDR3, as DNA: TGTGCCGGGGCCTTAGAGGGGCGGGGGATAAGGAATGAGCAGTTCTTC. Translated, it gives CAGALEGRGIRNEQFF. Combining the CDR3 with reference TRBV30 and TRBJ2-1 gives the whole variable domain SQTIHQWPATLVQPVGSPLSLECTVEGTSNPNLYWYRQAAGRGLQLLFYSVGIGQISSEVPQNLSASRPQDRQFILSSKKLLLSDSGFYLCAGALEGRGIRNEQFFGPGTRLTVL.

This chain connects TRBV2 to TRBJ1-2; D remains unclear. Germline values: CDR1 SNHLY, CDR2 FYNNEI. V was trimmed by 3 bases and J by 4 bases, leaving 15 bases between them. This CDR3 has 15 amino acids. The CDR3 DNA reads TGTGCCAGCAGTGAGTCGCCCGCGAGAGTCTATGGCTACACCTTC. It is translated as CASSESPARVYGYTF. Combining the CDR3 with reference TRBV2 and TRBJ1-2 gives the whole variable domain EPEVTQTPSHQVTQMGQEVILRCVPISNHLYFYWYRQILGQKVEFLVSFYNNEISEKSEIFDDQFSVERPDGSNFTLKIRSTKLEDSAMYFCASSESPARVYGYTFGSGTRLTVV.

This clone was observed a single time. V gene TRBV5-1 combines with J gene TRBJ1-1; 11 nucleotides align to TRBD1. V was clipped by 2 bases and J by 6 bases; unmatched bases: 15. CDR1 is SGHRS, CDR2 YFSETQ, per germline. The CDR3 length is 18 residues. In DNA, the CDR3 is TGCGCCAGCAGCTTCCAAGGACAGGGGGCCAAATGGACCCCTGAAGCTTTCTTT. This codes for CASSFQGQGAKWTPEAFF.

The chain has TRBV6-5 and TRBJ2-5; D call uncertain. The CDR3 runs 13 residues. The V end lost 6 bases, the J end lost 4 bases, and 12 bases lay between the germline ends. In germline, CDR1 is MNHEY, CDR2 SVGAGI. The CDR3 loop reads CASRQPPPETQYF. DNA for the CDR3: TGTGCCAGCAGACAACCCCCCCCAGAGACCCAGTACTTC.

J is TRBJ1-1 and V is TRBV2, with D unresolved. Germline V gene sequence: CDR1 SNHLY, CDR2 FYNNEI. V was cut by 6 bases and J by 1 base, with 9 bases left in between. The CDR3 length is 13 residues. Here the CDR3 DNA reads TGTGCCAGCAGCTTAAGAGAGAACACTGAAGCTTTCTTT. It yields the protein CASSLRENTEAFF.

The chain combines TRBV19 with TRBJ1-2; 10 bases fit TRBD1. This CDR3 has 13 amino acids. V was pared by 11 bases and J by 5 bases, with 8 bases of the junction left unmatched. CDR1 and CDR2 (germline): LNHDA, SQIVND (reference sequence). For the CDR3, the DNA is TGTGCCTCCTCGACAGGGGGCTTGTATGGCTACACCTTC. This translates into CASSTGGLYGYTF. The variable domain in full, completed from reference TRBV19 and TRBJ1-2, reads DGGITQSPKYLFRKEGQNVTLSCEQNLNHDAMYWYRQDPGQGLRLIYYSQIVNDFQKGDIAEGYSVSREKKESFPLTVTSAQKNPTAFYLCASSTGGLYGYTFGSGTRLTVV.

V and J are TRBV5-8 and TRBJ2-7; 8 positions match TRBD1. Germline V lookup: CDR1 SGHTS, CDR2 YDEGEE. Trimming took 4 bases from V and 5 from J; bases not matched to a gene: 8. This CDR3 contains 14 residues. The CDR3 loop reads CASSGRTGSNEQYF. CDR3 nucleotide sequence: TGTGCCAGCAGCGGCCGGACAGGGTCAAACGAGCAGTACTTC.

The rearrangement links TRBV2 to TRBJ1-5; no definite D call. The CDR3 has 14 residues. CDR1 and CDR2 (germline): SNHLY, FYNNEI. V lost 6 bases and J 4 bases, leaving 13 bases between the germline ends. The CDR3, as DNA: TGTGCCAGCAGCCTGGTCGGAGGGAATCAGCCCCAGCATTTT. This gives the protein CASSLVGGNQPQHF.

The CDR3 region is CASSIVAPGLAGGIYEQYF. CDR3 DNA: TGTGCCAGTAGTATTGTAGCTCCGGGACTAGCGGGGGGGATCTACGAGCAGTACTTC. The gene calls are TRBV19 and TRBJ2-7, with 16 bases aligning to TRBD2. The trim removed 3 bases at V and 3 bases at J, leaving 11 bases unmatched. CDR3 length: 19 amino acids. From germline, CDR1 is LNHDA and CDR2 SQIVND (reference sequence).

The rearrangement uses TRBV4-3 and TRBJ1-2, with 10 positions matching TRBD1. The germline gives CDR1 LGHNA, CDR2 YSLEER. V shed 2 bases, J shed 5 bases, and the junction held 5 bases outside the gene matches. This CDR3 spans 15 amino acids. The chain's CDR3 is CASSQLRDRGYGYTF. In nucleotides, the CDR3 is TGCGCCAGCAGCCAACTCCGGGACAGGGGTTATGGCTACACCTTC.

The chain uses TRBV6-5 and TRBJ1-1; D remains unclear. The germline V gene has CDR1 MNHEY and CDR2 SVGAGI. V was trimmed by 0 bases and J by 7 bases, leaving 6 bases between them. The CDR3 is 12 amino acids. CDR3 DNA sequence: TGTGCCAGCAGTTACTCGGGCCTTGAAGCTTTCTTT. Residues: CASSYSGLEAFF.

This clone was seen a handful of times. V and J are TRBV7-2 and TRBJ2-2; 7 positions match TRBD2. V lost 2 bases and J lost 6; bases outside the gene matches: 3. The CDR3 sequence is 14 residues long. Germline V lookup: CDR1 SGHTA, CDR2 FQGNSA. In nucleotides, the CDR3 is TGTGCCAGCAGCTTAAGAACTAGCGCCGGGGAGCTGTTTTTT. It encodes CASSLRTSAGELFF.

This chain joins TRBV4-3 and TRBJ2-1; 11 bases agree with TRBD2. CDR1 and CDR2 (germline): LGHNA, YSLEER. CDR3 length: 15 residues. J lost 6 bases, V lost 1 base, and 2 bases had no gene match. The CDR3 sequence: CASSQALAGGNEQFF. Written as DNA, the CDR3 is TGCGCCAGCAGCCAAGCCCTAGCGGGGGGCAATGAGCAGTTCTTC.

This clone was picked up one time. The rearrangement joins TRBV29-1 to TRBJ1-2, with D possibly being TRBD1 (5 bases). V was shortened by 5 bases and J by 4 bases, with 14 bases between the two germline ends. Germline CDR1 reads SQVTM; CDR2 reads ANQGSEA. There are 13 residues in the CDR3. The CDR3, as DNA: TGCAGCGTTATGGTCAGGGATCCCTATGGCTACACCTTC. Translated: CSVMVRDPYGYTF.

This sequence joins TRBV6-6 and TRBJ1-5; D is perhaps TRBD1 (6 bases). V lost 4 bases and J lost 0, with 13 bases in between. Germline loops: CDR1 MNHNY, CDR2 SVGAGI (reference sequence). This CDR3 comprises 16 residues. The CDR3 region is CASSSRQEYSNQPQHF. The CDR3 nucleotides read TGTGCCAGCAGTTCCAGACAGGAGTATAGCAATCAGCCCCAGCATTTT.

CDR3 region: CASSQLQGVDGYTF. The DNA of the CDR3 is TGTGCCAGTAGTCAACTACAGGGAGTGGATGGCTACACCTTC. This sequence joins TRBV19 and TRBJ1-2, with D perhaps TRBD1 (6 bases). CDR3 length: 14 amino acids. Per the germline V gene, CDR1 is LNHDA and CDR2 is SQIVND (reference sequence). Trimming removed 5 bases at V and 6 bases at J, with 16 bases between.

In its sample, this clone was seen once. V usage is TRBV5-1 and J usage is TRBJ2-1, with D possibly TRBD2 on 6 matching bases. Germline lookup yields CDR1 SGHRS and CDR2 YFSETQ. The CDR3 length is 14 residues. V was pared by 1 base and J by 7 bases, with 12 bases between. The CDR3 loop is CASSLSLASNEQFF. Written as DNA, the CDR3 is TGCGCCAGCAGCTTGAGCCTAGCGAGTAATGAGCAGTTCTTC.

The chain is built from TRBV5-1 and TRBJ2-5; 8 bases fit TRBD1. Germline assignment: CDR1 SGHRS and CDR2 YFSETQ. This CDR3 has 15 amino acids. The V segment lost 0 bases and the J segment 5 bases; nucleotides outside the gene matches: 6. The CDR3 here is CASSLDRGVGETQYF. The CDR3 bases are TGCGCCAGCAGCTTGGACAGGGGGGTTGGGGAGACCCAGTACTTC.

The J gene is TRBJ1-1, the V gene TRBV27, with 8 bases aligning to TRBD1. V was pared by 6 bases and J by 5 bases, with 14 bases of the junction left unmatched. Germline loops: CDR1 MNHEY, CDR2 SMNVEV (reference sequence). The length of the CDR3 is 16 residues. Here the CDR3 DNA reads TGTGCCAGCAGAATCAAAGGGCCTCAGGGGGCTACTGAAGCTTTCTTT. It specifies CASRIKGPQGATEAFF.

V and J are TRBV6-5 and TRBJ1-2; weak D call: TRBD1 (6 bases). Trimming left V 0 bases short and J 6 bases short, with 14 bases between. Looked up from germline, CDR1 is MNHEY and CDR2 is SVGAGI. The CDR3 contains 15 residues. In DNA, the CDR3 is TGTGCCAGCAGTTACTCGATCTCGCCAGGGGATGGCTACACCTTC. Translation: CASSYSISPGDGYTF.

The chain links TRBV3-1 (or the pseudogene TRBV3-2) to TRBJ2-3; 9 bases align to TRBD2. V shed 4 bases, J shed 5 bases, and the junction held 4 bases outside the gene matches. Germline V gives CDR1 LGHDT, CDR2 YNNKEL (reference sequence). The CDR3 is 14 residues long. The CDR3 nucleotides are TGTGCCAGCAGCCGACTAGCGGACGTAGATACGCAGTATTTT. It yields the protein CASSRLADVDTQYF.

In this sample, this clone turned up a few times. The V and J genes are TRBV10-2 and TRBJ1-2, with D perhaps TRBD1 (6 bases). The ends were cut back, 2 bases at V and 4 bases at J, with 11 bases in the middle. CDR1 is WSHSY, CDR2 SAAADI, per germline. There are 14 residues in the CDR3. The CDR3 bases are TGCGCCAGCAGTGAGCCACAGGGTACCTATGGCTACACCTTC. It translates to CASSEPQGTYGYTF.

The chain uses TRBV5-5 and TRBJ1-2, with TRBD1 identical over 7 bases. The J segment lost 1 base and the V segment lost 4 bases, leaving 4 bases of the junction unmatched. CDR1 and CDR2 from the germline V gene are SGHKS and YYEKEE (reference sequence). The CDR3 totals 14 residues. Here the CDR3 DNA reads TGTGCCAGCAGCCGAGGGGACAGTAACTATGGCTACACCTTC. Protein product: CASSRGDSNYGYTF.

CDR3 nucleotide sequence: TGTGCCAGCAGCGAACAGAAACCAACTAATGAAAAACTGTTTTTT. Amino acids: CASSEQKPTNEKLFF. The V call is TRBV6-2 or TRBV6-3, the J call TRBJ1-4, with D uncertain. Germline loops: CDR1 MNHEY, CDR2 SVGEGT. The CDR3 length is 15 residues. The V end lost 6 bases, the J end lost 0 bases, and 11 bases lay between the germline ends.